The rows below give T cell receptor beta chains drawn from one sample of a study of blood T cells in healthy people across ages. TCRdb reanalysed the 5' RACE reads using MiXCR and keeps one entry per CDR3 protein. Here the sample spans about 1.5 million distinct CDR3 sequences, roughly 43% being singletons. Sequencing used blood. The receptors were gathered from a woman under 30 in good health. Each CDR3 is given with its conserved first and last residue. The order of the fields is V gene, clone size, J gene, D gene, CDR3 DNA, CDR3 protein. D genes are given only for firm matches. Not every row has a clone size; where given, it reads once, few, many or a size class.

TRBV7-4	few	TRBJ2-7	TRBD2	TGTGCCAGCTACGAATTCGGACGAGCGGGAGACGACGAGCAGTACTTC	CASYEFGRAGDDEQYF
TRBV3-1	.	TRBJ2-3	.	TGTGCCAGCAGCCAAGATCTGAGGCCAGATACGCAGTATTTT	CASSQDLRPDTQYF
TRBV7-9	.	TRBJ1-1	TRBD1	TGTGCCAGCCAAAGCCAGGGGGACACTGAAGCTTTCTTT	CASQSQGDTEAFF
TRBV27	few	TRBJ2-3	TRBD2	TGTGCCAGCAGTCCCGTAGCGGGGGTCACAGATACGCAGTATTTT	CASSPVAGVTDTQYF
TRBV7-2	.	TRBJ1-1	TRBD1	TGTGCCAGCAGCCACGCTCACTACAGGGGCTTCACTGAAGCTTTCTTT	CASSHAHYRGFTEAFF
TRBV12-3/TRBV12-4	.	TRBJ1-2	.	TGTGCCAGCAGCCAGAGAACAGGGAATGGAGGCTACACCTTC	CASSQRTGNGGYTF
TRBV29-1	.	TRBJ2-5	TRBD1	TGCAGCGTTTTGGAGACAGGGGGCGGGGAGACCCAGTACTTC	CSVLETGGGETQYF
TRBV6-5	.	TRBJ1-1	.	TGTGCCAGCAGTTACTCGCGGGTAGGGAACACTGAAGCTTTCTTT	CASSYSRVGNTEAFF
TRBV7-3	.	TRBJ2-3	.	TGTGCCAGCAGCTTAAGGCCGTTCCCAGATACGCAGTATTTT	CASSLRPFPDTQYF
TRBV7-2	.	TRBJ2-3	.	TGTGCCAGCAGCACGCGACTTTCCGGACGATCAGATACGCAGTATTTT	CASSTRLSGRSDTQYF
TRBV20-1	.	TRBJ2-1	TRBD2	TGCAGTGTTTCTGCGGGAGTCCCCCCTGAGCAGTTCTTC	CSVSAGVPPEQFF
TRBV3-1	few	TRBJ2-3	.	TGTGCCAGCAGCGACCTAAGTCAGTATGTTGCAGATACGCAGTATTTT	CASSDLSQYVADTQYF
TRBV7-2	.	TRBJ2-7	TRBD1	TGTGCCAGCAGGACAGGGGGGCCCGCCTACGAGCAGTACTTC	CASRTGGPAYEQYF
TRBV11-2	few	TRBJ2-2	.	TGTGCCAGCAGCTTTGATCCCACAGGGAGGCCGAACACCGGGGAGCTGTTTTTT	CASSFDPTGRPNTGELFF
TRBV7-9	.	TRBJ2-7	TRBD2	TGTGCCAGCAGCTTAACAACGGGACTAGGGATTCTTTACAATGAGCAGTACTTC	CASSLTTGLGILYNEQYF
TRBV29-1	few	TRBJ2-1	.	TGCAGCGTCGGCGGAGACGGCAACTCCTACAATGAGCAGTTCTTC	CSVGGDGNSYNEQFF
TRBV20-1	.	TRBJ2-3	.	TGCAGTGCCGAGGACTCGCGGGATCGCACAGATACGCAGTATTTT	CSAEDSRDRTDTQYF
TRBV27	few	TRBJ1-1	.	TGTGCCAGCAGTAGGGGTCGAGTGAACACTGAAGCTTTCTTT	CASSRGRVNTEAFF
TRBV12-5	few	TRBJ2-6	.	TGTGCTAGTGGCTATAGAACTGGGGCCAACGTCCTGACTTTC	CASGYRTGANVLTF
TRBV14	few	TRBJ2-3	TRBD2	TGTGCCAGCAGCCCGAAGATAGCGGGGAGCACAGATACGCAGTATTTT	CASSPKIAGSTDTQYF
TRBV20-1	.	TRBJ1-1	.	TGCAGTGCTAGTTCAGGGGATAAAGTGGAAGCTTTCTTT	CSASSGDKVEAFF
TRBV9	.	TRBJ2-7	.	TGTGCCAGCAGCGTCGCGGTCGGATTCTACGAGCAGTACTTC	CASSVAVGFYEQYF
TRBV28	few	TRBJ1-1	.	TGTGCCAGCAGTGCGGACAGATTGAGGGGCACTGAAGCTTTCTTT	CASSADRLRGTEAFF
TRBV27	.	TRBJ2-3	TRBD2	TGTGCCAGCAGTGCCACCCTAGCGGATCCCACAGATACGCAGTATTTT	CASSATLADPTDTQYF
TRBV28	.	TRBJ2-7	TRBD1	TGTGCCAGCGGTTTCGGGGGACAGGGGATCTACGAGCAGTACTTC	CASGFGGQGIYEQYF
TRBV3-1	.	TRBJ1-2	TRBD1	TGTGCCAGCAGCCTCGAACTTCCGGGACAGGGGTTAAACTATGGCTACACCTTT	CASSLELPGQGLNYGYTF
TRBV20-1	.	TRBJ2-7	.	TGCAGTGCTACTGCGCCCGGGACTTCCTACGAGCAGTACTTC	CSATAPGTSYEQYF
TRBV23-1	.	TRBJ2-7	.	TGCGCCAGCAGTCCACACCACGCTAACAGGTGCCACGAGCAGTACTTC	CASSPHHANRCHEQYF
TRBV7-2	few	TRBJ1-2	TRBD1	TGTGCCAGCAGCCCGGACAGGGGTGAAGGCTACACCTTC	CASSPDRGEGYTF
TRBV12-3/TRBV12-4	.	TRBJ2-7	.	TGTGCCAGCAGGCCCGCTGCACAGGGCGGCGAGCAGTACTTC	CASRPAAQGGEQYF
TRBV6-5	.	TRBJ2-7	TRBD1	TGTGCCAGCAAACCGGACAGGGGTGTCAATGAGCAGTACTTC	CASKPDRGVNEQYF
TRBV7-9	few	TRBJ2-6	.	TGTGCCAGCAACCCCGACTCTGGGGCCAACGTCCTGACTTTC	CASNPDSGANVLTF
TRBV6-6	.	TRBJ2-2	.	TGTGCCAGCAGAATCAGGAACACCGGGGAGCTGTTTTTT	CASRIRNTGELFF
TRBV30	.	TRBJ1-1	TRBD1	TGTGCCTGGACCCGGGACAGGGCAAACACTGAAGCTTTCTTT	CAWTRDRANTEAFF
TRBV12-3/TRBV12-4	once	TRBJ2-7	TRBD2	TGTGCCAGCAGGTTACGACTAGCAGTCCACGAGCAGTACTTC	CASRLRLAVHEQYF
TRBV28	once	TRBJ1-5	.	TGTGCCAGCAGTTTAAGGAGGGAGGGAAGCAATCAGCCCCAGCATTTT	CASSLRREGSNQPQHF
TRBV5-1	.	TRBJ2-7	TRBD1	TGCGCCAGCAGCTTTTGGACAGGGGGCTCCAACGAGCAGTACTTC	CASSFWTGGSNEQYF
TRBV18	.	TRBJ2-7	TRBD2	TGTGCCAGCTCGCTAAATCCCGGGACTACGCCTAACGAGCAGTACTTC	CASSLNPGTTPNEQYF
TRBV5-1	.	TRBJ2-1	.	TGCGCCAGCAGCCCCCGGCATCTTAATGAGCAGTTCTTC	CASSPRHLNEQFF
TRBV2	.	TRBJ1-2	TRBD1	TGTGCCAGCAGTGAAGTAGGGGGACAGCCAGCTAACCATGGCTACACCTTC	CASSEVGGQPANHGYTF
TRBV4-2	.	TRBJ2-1	.	TGTGCCAGCAGCCAAGGTTGGGCGCAAGAGACCCAGTTCTTC	CASSQGWAQETQFF
TRBV7-2	.	TRBJ2-1	TRBD1	TGTGCCAGCAGCTTTTGGACAGGGAACTATGAGCAGTTCTTC	CASSFWTGNYEQFF
TRBV7-2	few	TRBJ2-1	TRBD2	TGTGCCAGCAGCTTCGCGGGAGAGCGCTATGAGCAGTTCTTC	CASSFAGERYEQFF
TRBV5-1	once	TRBJ2-3	TRBD2	TGCGCCAGCAGCCACGGACGTAGCGGGAGAAGTGATACGCAGTATTTT	CASSHGRSGRSDTQYF
TRBV4-3	few	TRBJ2-3	.	TGCGCCAGCAGCCAAGTAATGCTGAGTGGAGATACGCAGTATTTT	CASSQVMLSGDTQYF
TRBV11-2	.	TRBJ2-7	TRBD2	TGTGCCAGCACCGACTTACTAGCGGTGAGGAGCGAGCAGTACTTC	CASTDLLAVRSEQYF
TRBV4-1	.	TRBJ2-4	.	TGCGCCAGCTCGGGCGGTTCCAAAAACATTCAGTACTTC	CASSGGSKNIQYF
TRBV9	.	TRBJ1-5	TRBD1	TGTGCCAGCAGCGGCCCAGGGGGGAATCAGCCCCAGCATTTT	CASSGPGGNQPQHF
TRBV5-6	.	TRBJ2-7	.	TGTGCCAGCAGCGTGATGACAGAATACAATGAGCAGTACTTC	CASSVMTEYNEQYF
TRBV5-1	few	TRBJ2-1	TRBD2	TGCGCCAGCAGCGCAGGACTAGCGAGGTACTACAATGAGCAGTTCTTC	CASSAGLARYYNEQFF
TRBV11-3	.	TRBJ1-1	.	TGTGCCAGCAGCTTAGAGGCTGGCACTGAAGCTTTCTTT	CASSLEAGTEAFF
TRBV7-9	.	TRBJ2-5	TRBD1	TGTGCCAGCAACGCCGGGACAGTTGAAGAGACCCAGTACTTC	CASNAGTVEETQYF
TRBV5-5	.	TRBJ1-2	.	TGTGCCAGCAGCTTGGCGACAGGCAGACGAGCTAACTATGGCTACACCTTC	CASSLATGRRANYGYTF
TRBV21-1	.	TRBJ1-1	.	TGTGCCAGCAGCCCCCTCTCGGCTGAAGCTTTCTTT	CASSPLSAEAFF
TRBV4-3	.	TRBJ1-2	.	TGCGCCAGCAGCCAAGACTTAATAAGCTATGGCTACACCTTC	CASSQDLISYGYTF
TRBV2	.	TRBJ2-5	.	TGTGCCAGCCTTCGGTGGGGTTTGGACCAAGAGACCCAGTACTTC	CASLRWGLDQETQYF
TRBV21-1	few	TRBJ2-5	.	TGTGCCAGCAGCACACAGCTCCAAGAGACCCAGTACTTC	CASSTQLQETQYF
TRBV6-2/TRBV6-3	.	TRBJ1-4	TRBD1	TGTGCCAGCAGCCCCTGGGACAGCTATAATGAAAAACTGTTTTTT	CASSPWDSYNEKLFF